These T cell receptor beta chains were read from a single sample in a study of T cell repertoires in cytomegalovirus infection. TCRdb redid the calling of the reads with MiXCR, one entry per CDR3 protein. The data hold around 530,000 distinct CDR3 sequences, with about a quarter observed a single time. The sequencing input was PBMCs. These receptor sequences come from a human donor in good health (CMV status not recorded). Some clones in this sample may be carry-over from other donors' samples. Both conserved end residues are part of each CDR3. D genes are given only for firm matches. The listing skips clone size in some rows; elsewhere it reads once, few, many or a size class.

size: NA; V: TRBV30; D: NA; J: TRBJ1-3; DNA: TGTGCCTGGAGTCGCGGACACCCAAACTCTGGAAACACCATATATTTT; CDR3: CAWSRGHPNSGNTIYF
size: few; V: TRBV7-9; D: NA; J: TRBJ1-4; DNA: TGTGCCAGCAGCTTCGCAGGGAGGGATGAAAAACTGTTTTTT; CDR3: CASSFAGRDEKLFF
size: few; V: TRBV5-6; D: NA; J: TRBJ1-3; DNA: TGTGCCAGCACCCCCGACCCAGACTCTGGAAACACCATATATTTT; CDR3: CASTPDPDSGNTIYF
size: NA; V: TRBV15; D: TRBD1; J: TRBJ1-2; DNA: TGTGCCACCAGCAGAACTCAGGGGGTTGGCTACACCTTC; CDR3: CATSRTQGVGYTF
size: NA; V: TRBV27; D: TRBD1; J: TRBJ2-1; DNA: TGTGCCAGCAGTCCCCGGACAGGGGTTTACAATGAGCAGTTCTTC; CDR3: CASSPRTGVYNEQFF
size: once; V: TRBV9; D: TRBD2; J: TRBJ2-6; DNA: TGTGCCAGCAGCCCCCAACCGGGACTAGCGAGGTCTGGGGCCAACGTCCTGACTTTC; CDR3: CASSPQPGLARSGANVLTF
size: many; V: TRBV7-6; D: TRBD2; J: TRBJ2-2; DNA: TGTGCCAGCAGCTTAGTCGGGGGACTAGGAGGCGGGGAGCTGTTTTTT; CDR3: CASSLVGGLGGGELFF
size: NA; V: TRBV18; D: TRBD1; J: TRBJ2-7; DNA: TGTGCCAGCTCACCATTCGAACAGGGGAGTACCGACGAGCAGTACTTC; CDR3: CASSPFEQGSTDEQYF
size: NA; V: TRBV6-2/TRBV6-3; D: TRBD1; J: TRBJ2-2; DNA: TGTGCCAGCAGTTACCGGACAGGCTCCCCAGGGGAGCTGTTTTTT; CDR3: CASSYRTGSPGELFF
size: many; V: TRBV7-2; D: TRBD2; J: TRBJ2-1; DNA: TGTGCCAGCAGCGTAAGGTCGGGAGGGCCGGGTGAGCAGTTCTTC; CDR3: CASSVRSGGPGEQFF
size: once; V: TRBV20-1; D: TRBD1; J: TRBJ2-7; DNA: TGCAGTGCCTGGGACAGGGAACCCTACGAGCAGTACTTC; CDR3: CSAWDREPYEQYF
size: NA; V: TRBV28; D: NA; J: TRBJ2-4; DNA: TGTGCCAGCAGTTTATACTTAGCAGGACAAAACATTCAGTACTTC; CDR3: CASSLYLAGQNIQYF
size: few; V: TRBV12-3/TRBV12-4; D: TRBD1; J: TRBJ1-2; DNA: TGTGCCAGCAGTCAATACCCACAGGGGGTCGTTGGCTACACCTTC; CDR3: CASSQYPQGVVGYTF
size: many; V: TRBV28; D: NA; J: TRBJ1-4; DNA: TGTGCCAGCAGTTTTGCAGGCAAGGAACGTGAAAAACTGTTTTTT; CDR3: CASSFAGKEREKLFF
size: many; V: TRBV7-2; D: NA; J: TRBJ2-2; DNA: TGTGCCAGCAGCTTTTCTGGGATGAACACCGGGGAGCTGTTTTTT; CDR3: CASSFSGMNTGELFF
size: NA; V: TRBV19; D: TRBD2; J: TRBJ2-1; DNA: TGTGCCAGTAGATATGCAGCGGGGACCTCCTACAATGAGCAGTTCTTC; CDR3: CASRYAAGTSYNEQFF
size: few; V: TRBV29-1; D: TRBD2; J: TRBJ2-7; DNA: TGCAGCGTTGAAGATCCCAAAACTAGCGGTAGCCTCTACGAGCAGTACTTC; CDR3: CSVEDPKTSGSLYEQYF
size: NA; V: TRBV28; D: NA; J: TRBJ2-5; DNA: TGTGCCAGCAGTTTGCTAACACAGGGAGGAGAGACCCAGTACTTC; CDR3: CASSLLTQGGETQYF
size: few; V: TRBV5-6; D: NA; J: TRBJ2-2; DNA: TGTGCCAGCAGCTTCGGAGGGGGCGCGGTCGGGGAGCTGTTTTTT; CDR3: CASSFGGGAVGELFF
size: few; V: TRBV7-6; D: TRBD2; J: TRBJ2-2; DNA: TGTGCTAGCAGCCAAAGAAATCTAGCGGGAGGGCCGAACACCGGGGAGCTGTTTTTT; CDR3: CASSQRNLAGGPNTGELFF
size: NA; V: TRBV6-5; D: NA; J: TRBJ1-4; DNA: TGTGCCAGCAGTTACATGGACAGCTATAATGAAAAACTGTTTTTT; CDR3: CASSYMDSYNEKLFF
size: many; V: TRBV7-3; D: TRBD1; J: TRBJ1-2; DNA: TGTGCCAGCAGCGAGGGACAGGGAGAGGGCTACACCTTC; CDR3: CASSEGQGEGYTF
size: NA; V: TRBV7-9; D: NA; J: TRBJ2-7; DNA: TGTGCCAGCAGCCAATCCCTACGGGGCTACGAGCAGTACTTC; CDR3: CASSQSLRGYEQYF
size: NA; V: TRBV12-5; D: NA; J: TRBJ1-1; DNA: TGTGCTAGTGGTTTTCGGGGGTTTGAGGCTTTCTTT; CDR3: CASGFRGFEAFF
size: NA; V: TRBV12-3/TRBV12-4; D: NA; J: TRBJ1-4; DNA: TGTGCCAGCACAGATTTTGCAACTAATGAAAAACTGTTTTTT; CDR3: CASTDFATNEKLFF
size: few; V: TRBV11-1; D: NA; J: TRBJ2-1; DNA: TGTGCCAGCAGCCCAGTCCCGGGACAAGGAGAGGGGCAGTTCTTC; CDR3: CASSPVPGQGEGQFF
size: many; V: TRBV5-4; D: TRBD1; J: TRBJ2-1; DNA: TGTGCCAGCAGCTTGGCCGGGACAGGGAGCTCCTACAATGAGCAGTTCTTC; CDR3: CASSLAGTGSSYNEQFF
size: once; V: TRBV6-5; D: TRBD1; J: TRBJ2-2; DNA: TGTGCCAGCAGTTCCCCAGGGGGGACAGGGGATTCCGGGGAGCTGTTTTTT; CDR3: CASSSPGGTGDSGELFF
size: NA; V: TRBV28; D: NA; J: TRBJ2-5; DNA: TGTGCCAGCAGTCCGGGACAACCTCAAGAGACCCAGTACTTC; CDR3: CASSPGQPQETQYF
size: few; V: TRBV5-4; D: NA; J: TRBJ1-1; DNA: TGTGCCAGCAGCCTCTCCTCTCGGGCTGAAGCTTTCTTT; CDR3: CASSLSSRAEAFF
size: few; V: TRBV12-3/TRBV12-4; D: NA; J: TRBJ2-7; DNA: TGTGCCAGCAGTTTTCCGGCGGGGAGCTCCTACGAGCAGTACTTC; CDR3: CASSFPAGSSYEQYF
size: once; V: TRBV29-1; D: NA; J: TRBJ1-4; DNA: TGCAGCGTTTCCGGCAGGACTAGGAATGAAAAACTGTTTTTT; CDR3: CSVSGRTRNEKLFF
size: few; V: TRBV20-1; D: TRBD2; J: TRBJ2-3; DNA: TGCAGTGCGTCAGGCTGGCGGGAGGGTTTAGATACGCAGTATTTT; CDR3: CSASGWREGLDTQYF
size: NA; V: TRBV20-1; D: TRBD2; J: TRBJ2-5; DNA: TGCAGTGCTTTTATAGCGGGAGGCGGAGAGACCCAGTACTTC; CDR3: CSAFIAGGGETQYF
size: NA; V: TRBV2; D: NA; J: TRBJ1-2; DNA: TGTGCCAGCAGTGAAGCCAGGGGTGGGGGCTACACCTTC; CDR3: CASSEARGGGYTF
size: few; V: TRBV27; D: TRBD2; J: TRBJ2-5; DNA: TGTGCCAGCAGTATGGGACTAGCGGGAACCGAGACCCAGTACTTC; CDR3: CASSMGLAGTETQYF
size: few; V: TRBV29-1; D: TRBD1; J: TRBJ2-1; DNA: TGCAGCGTTTCTTGGACAGGGAATGAGCAGTTCTTC; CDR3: CSVSWTGNEQFF
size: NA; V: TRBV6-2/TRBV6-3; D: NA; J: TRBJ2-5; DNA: TGTGCCAGCAGTACCGGGCCGGGGCGTGAAGAGACCCAGTACTTC; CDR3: CASSTGPGREETQYF
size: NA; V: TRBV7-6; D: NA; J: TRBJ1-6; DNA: TGTGCCAGCAGCCCTCAGACGGATTCACCCCTCCACTTT; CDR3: CASSPQTDSPLHF
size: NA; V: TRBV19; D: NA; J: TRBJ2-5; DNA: TGTGCCAGTAGTGTTAGCACAGGGGAGACCCAGTACTTC; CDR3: CASSVSTGETQYF
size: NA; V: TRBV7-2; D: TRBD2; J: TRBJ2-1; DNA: TGTGCCAGCAGCTTAACTAGCGGGTGGCATGAGCAGTTCTTC; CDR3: CASSLTSGWHEQFF
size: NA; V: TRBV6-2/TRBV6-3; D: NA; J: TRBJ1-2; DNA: TGTGCCAGCCGAAACTATGGCTACACCTTC; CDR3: CASRNYGYTF
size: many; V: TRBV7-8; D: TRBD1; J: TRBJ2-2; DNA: TGTGCCAGCAGCCCCAGGACAGGGGGGATGAACACCGGGGAGCTGTTTTTT; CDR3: CASSPRTGGMNTGELFF
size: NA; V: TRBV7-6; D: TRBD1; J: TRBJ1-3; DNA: TGTGCCAGCAGCTTAGCGGACAGGGGGCCTATCTCTGGAAACACCATATATTTT; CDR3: CASSLADRGPISGNTIYF
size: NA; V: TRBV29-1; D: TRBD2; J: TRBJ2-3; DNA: TGCAGCGTCGCGAGGACTAGCGGGAGGGCATCAGATACGCAGTATTTT; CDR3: CSVARTSGRASDTQYF
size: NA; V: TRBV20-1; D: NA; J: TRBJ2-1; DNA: TGCAGTGCAGGGGACTCCCGATCTTTCTCCTACAATGAGCAGTTCTTC; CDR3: CSAGDSRSFSYNEQFF
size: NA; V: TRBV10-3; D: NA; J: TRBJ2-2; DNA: TGTGCCACCGTAGCCGGGAAGGTTACCGGGGAGCTGTTTTTT; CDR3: CATVAGKVTGELFF
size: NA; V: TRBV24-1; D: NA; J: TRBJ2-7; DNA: TGTGCCACCAGTGACATGGACAGCTACGAGCAGTACTTC; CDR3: CATSDMDSYEQYF
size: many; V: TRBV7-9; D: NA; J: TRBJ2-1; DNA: TGTGCCAGCAGCTTCGGCGGGAACAATGAGCAGTTCTTC; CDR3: CASSFGGNNEQFF
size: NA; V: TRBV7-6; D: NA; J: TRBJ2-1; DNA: TGTGCCAGCAGCCTTCAGGGCGGGGCGCTCCCCGGGATACCGGAGCAGTTCTTC; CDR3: CASSLQGGALPGIPEQFF
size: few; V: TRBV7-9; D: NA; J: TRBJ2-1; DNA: TGTGCCAGCAGCCCAGGGGCCCACAATGAGCAGTTCTTC; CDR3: CASSPGAHNEQFF
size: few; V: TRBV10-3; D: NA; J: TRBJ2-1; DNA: TGTGCCATCAGCCTCAGGGGTTCAAAGAATGAGCAGTTCTTC; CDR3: CAISLRGSKNEQFF
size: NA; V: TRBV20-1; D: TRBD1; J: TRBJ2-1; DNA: TGCAGTGCACGTAACCGGGACAGGGGGCGCTGGGGGCAGTTCTTC; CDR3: CSARNRDRGRWGQFF
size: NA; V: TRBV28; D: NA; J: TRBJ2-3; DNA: TGTGCCAGCATTTCGCAGGGTTCTGACACAGATACGCAGTATTTT; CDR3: CASISQGSDTDTQYF
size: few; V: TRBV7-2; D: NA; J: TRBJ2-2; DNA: TGTGCCAGCAGCTTAGTGGTGGGGGCGAACACCGGGGAGCTGTTTTTT; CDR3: CASSLVVGANTGELFF
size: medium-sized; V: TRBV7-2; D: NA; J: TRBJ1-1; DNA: TGTGCCAGCAGCCTACAGGTGAACACTGAAGCTTTCTTT; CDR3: CASSLQVNTEAFF
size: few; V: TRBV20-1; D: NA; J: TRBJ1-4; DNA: TGCAGTGCCAGTCGGAGTAATGAAAAACTGTTTTTT; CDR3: CSASRSNEKLFF
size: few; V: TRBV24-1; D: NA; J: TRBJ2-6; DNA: TGTGCCACCAGTGAAACACTTGGCTCTGGGGCCAACGTCCTGACTTTC; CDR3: CATSETLGSGANVLTF
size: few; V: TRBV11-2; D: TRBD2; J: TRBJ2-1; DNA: TGTGCCAGCAGCCCCCTGGGGGCTAGCGGGAATGTTTACAATGAGCAGTTCTTC; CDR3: CASSPLGASGNVYNEQFF
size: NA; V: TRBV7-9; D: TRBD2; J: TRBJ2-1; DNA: TGTGCCAGCAGCGGACTAGCGGGAGCAGATGAGCAGTTCTTC; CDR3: CASSGLAGADEQFF